This T cell receptor (beta chain) appears in the sequencing data of a study of blood T cell repertoires in COVID-19. Looking at the study overall: Whether acute or convalescent, the COVID-19 samples came from the United States, Italy and Spain. PBMCs, B-cell-depleted T cells, or T cells provided the cDNA or gDNA that made up the material.

Looked up from germline, CDR1 is SGHTA and CDR2 is FQGTGA. With 5 bases removed from V and 1 base from J, the gap between germline ends came to 6 bases. This CDR3 spans 13 amino acids. Authors' data handling: Reference gene primer amplification in the assay estimated nucleated cell counts. Measured with immunoSEQ multiplex PCR; TCRdb has only the in-frame clones, and not every one. V and J calls and clone size come straight from that table; D and trimming were deduced from the DNA. The sample has about 47,000 clones; 84% are singletons. The receptor was isolated from a man aged 55 to 70 with acute or convalescent COVID-19. This rearrangement joins TRBV7-3 to TRBJ1-3, with D possibly being TRBD1 (5 bases). The sequenced sample consisted of peripheral blood. The CDR3: CASSPGSGNTIYF. Written as DNA, the CDR3 is TGTGCCAGCAGCCCAGGGTCTGGAAACACCATATATTTT.